This entry lists 19 T cell receptor beta chains sequenced from one sample in a study of cytomegalovirus exposure and HLA in healthy donors. TCRdb's copy holds only in-frame clones and misses some; the assay was immunoSEQ multiplex PCR. The sample lists a few hundred thousand clones; 80% to 95% were seen once. Input material: PBMCs. These TCRs come from a woman aged 25 to 45 in good health and CMV-seronegative.

The chain employs TRBV5-6 and TRBJ1-2; TRBD1 is a possible D gene (5 bases). V was cut by 4 bases and J by 4 bases, with 14 bases left in between. Germline V gene sequence: CDR1 SGHDT, CDR2 YYEEEE. The CDR3 is 14 residues long. The CDR3: CASSKGRHIYGYTF. CDR3 nucleotide sequence: TGTGCCAGCAGCAAGGGACGGCACATCTATGGCTACACCTTC.

The genes are TRBV9 and TRBJ1-3; D call uncertain. Germline V gives CDR1 SGDLS, CDR2 YYNGEE. The CDR3 sequence is 15 residues long. Trimming stripped 0 bases from V and 0 bases from J, with 7 bases between. This chain's CDR3 is CASSVAVSSGNTIYF. DNA for the CDR3: TGTGCCAGCAGCGTAGCCGTGAGCTCTGGAAACACCATATATTTT.

The chain couples TRBV6-1 to TRBJ2-7; 7 nucleotides match TRBD1. The V and J ends lost 2 bases and 4 bases, in that order; junction bases with no gene match: 5. Germline-derived CDR1 and CDR2 are MNHNS and SASEGT. The CDR3 is 14 amino acids. The CDR3 bases are TGTGCCAGCAGTGAAACGACAGGGTGGTACGAGCAGTACTTC. It codes for CASSETTGWYEQYF.

The chain uses TRBV18 and TRBJ2-1; possible D gene TRBD2, 7 bases. V lost 3 bases, J lost 7 bases, and 16 bases lay in between. The CDR3 sequence is 15 residues long. Germline-derived CDR1 and CDR2 are KGHSH and LQKENI. CDR3 in amino acids: CASSPGGARENEQFF. The CDR3 DNA is TGTGCCAGCTCACCGGGGGGGGCGCGGGAGAATGAGCAGTTCTTC.

This chain links TRBV20-1 with TRBJ1-5, with D hard to call. CDR1 and CDR2 (germline): DFQATT, SNEGSKA (reference sequence). Trimming cost V 3 bases and J 4 bases, with 4 bases left between them. This CDR3 is built from 11 residues. As DNA, the CDR3 is TGCAGTGCTAGTCATAATCAGCCCCAGCATTTT. Its translation is CSASHNQPQHF.

This chain joins TRBV4-3 and TRBJ2-7; 7 bases agree with TRBD1. V lost 1 base, J lost 5 bases, and 8 bases stayed unmatched. This CDR3 is 15 amino acids long. Germline CDR1 is LGHNA and CDR2 is YSLEER. The CDR3 nucleotides are TGCGCCAGCAGCCAAGTGACAGGGACGTTCGACGAGCAGTACTTC. Residues: CASSQVTGTFDEQYF.

V usage is TRBV29-1 and J usage is TRBJ2-7; TRBD1 matches 7 bases. The CDR3 sequence is 13 residues long. Germline V gene lookup returns CDR1 SQVTM and CDR2 ANQGSEA. V lost 5 bases to trimming and J lost 0 bases; unmatched junction nucleotides: 4. In nucleotides, the CDR3 is TGCAGCGTTCCCACAGGGGACTCCTACGAGCAGTACTTC. It codes for CSVPTGDSYEQYF.

V and J are TRBV28 and TRBJ2-7, with D possibly being TRBD2 (6 bases). From germline, CDR1 is MDHEN and CDR2 SYDVKM. Trimming removed 2 bases from V and 4 bases from J, with 12 bases in between. This CDR3 spans 14 amino acids. The CDR3: CASSLEAGRYEQYF. The DNA of the CDR3 is TGTGCCAGCAGTTTAGAGGCGGGGCGATACGAGCAGTACTTC.

The J gene is TRBJ2-7, the V gene TRBV16; the match to TRBD1 covers 8 bases. V shed 4 bases and J 7 bases; nucleotides not matched to a gene: 12. Germline V lookup: CDR1 KGHSY, CDR2 FQNENV. This CDR3 is built from 15 residues. The CDR3 DNA is TGTGCCAGCAGCCCGACGACAGGGGAGTCGGGGGAGCAGTACTTC. It translates to CASSPTTGESGEQYF.

The chain combines TRBV7-2 with TRBJ2-5, with 12 bases lining up with TRBD2. Germline lookup yields CDR1 SGHTA and CDR2 FQGNSA. CDR3 length: 14 residues. Trimming cost V 6 bases and J 5 bases; bases outside gene matches: 4. CDR3 nucleotides: TGTGCCAGCAGACGACTAGCGGGAGTTGAGACCCAGTACTTC. Translated, it gives CASRRLAGVETQYF.

This clone turned up a few times. The V call is TRBV11-2, the J call TRBJ2-1; perhaps TRBD1 as D (5 bases). V was trimmed by 2 bases and J by 8 bases, leaving 13 bases between them. The CDR3 totals 14 residues. The germline gives CDR1 SGHAT, CDR2 FQNNGV. The chain's CDR3 is CASSLSGPGDEQFF. In nucleotides, the CDR3 is TGTGCCAGCAGCTTATCAGGGCCTGGGGATGAGCAGTTCTTC.

This clone was detected a few times. The J gene is TRBJ2-5, the V gene TRBV19; D is unresolved. V was shortened by 3 bases and J by 2 bases, with 10 bases between the two germline ends. CDR1 and CDR2 (germline): LNHDA, SQIVND (reference sequence). The CDR3 consists of 14 residues. The CDR3 sequence: CASSMNPQQETQYF. For the CDR3, the DNA is TGTGCCAGTAGTATGAATCCTCAACAAGAGACCCAGTACTTC.

The CDR3 region is CASSSQGAMITDTQYF. CDR3 nucleotides: TGTGCCAGCAGCTCACAGGGGGCGATGATTACAGATACGCAGTATTTT. The chain joins TRBV11-2 to TRBJ2-3; 9 nucleotides agree with TRBD1. Germline CDR1 is SGHAT and CDR2 is FQNNGV. This CDR3 has 16 amino acids. V gave up 4 bases and J gave up 3 bases; unmatched junction bases: 8.

The chain uses TRBV10-3 and TRBJ2-7; D possibly corresponds to TRBD2 (5 bases). From germline, CDR1 is ENHRY and CDR2 SYGVKD. With 0 bases removed from V and 3 bases from J, the gap between germline ends came to 9 bases. CDR3 size: 14 residues. The CDR3, as DNA: TGTGCCATCAGTGAGTCAGCGGACTTCTACGAGCAGTACTTC. Translating gives CAISESADFYEQYF.

The chain uses TRBV29-1 and TRBJ2-7; 9 bases line up with TRBD1. J was trimmed by 3 bases and V by 6 bases; bases with no gene match: 3. The CDR3 is 12 amino acids. Germline-derived CDR1 and CDR2 are SQVTM and ANQGSEA. DNA of the CDR3: TGCAGCGTGACGGGACAGGGCTACGAGCAGTACTTC. Encoded protein: CSVTGQGYEQYF.

The chain has TRBV4-2 and TRBJ2-1; D uncertain. CDR1 and CDR2 (germline): LGHNA, YNFKEQ. The V end was cut by 1 base, the J end by 5 bases, with 12 bases between. The CDR3 loop spans 15 amino acids. The CDR3 here is CASSQASHVNNEQFF. In nucleotides, the CDR3 is TGTGCCAGCAGCCAAGCGAGTCACGTTAACAATGAGCAGTTCTTC.

V usage is TRBV11-2 and J usage is TRBJ2-2; TRBD2 might be the D (7 bases). Germline V gene data show CDR1 as SGHAT and CDR2 as FQNNGV. The ends were cut back, 5 bases at V and 7 bases at J, with 20 bases in the middle. The CDR3 extends over 16 amino acids. The CDR3 coding sequence is TGTGCCAGCAGCACAGGCACCGGGGGGCTTAGCGGGGAGCTGTTTTTT. Translated, it gives CASSTGTGGLSGELFF.

CDR3 nucleotide sequence: TGTGCCAGCAGGGACCACGTTAGCACAGATACGCAGTATTTT. Protein product: CASRDHVSTDTQYF. V is TRBV2 and J is TRBJ2-3; D is unclear. V was pared by 6 bases and J by 0 bases, with 10 bases between. The CDR3 consists of 14 residues. In germline, CDR1 is SNHLY, CDR2 FYNNEI.

J is TRBJ1-1 and V is TRBV13; 7 bases are shared with TRBD1. This CDR3 has 13 amino acids. Per the germline V gene, CDR1 is PRHDT and CDR2 is FYEKMQ (reference sequence). The trim removed 6 bases at V and 5 bases at J, leaving 6 bases unmatched. In nucleotides, the CDR3 is TGTGCCAGCAGGTTACAGGGGTTGACTGAAGCTTTCTTT. Translation: CASRLQGLTEAFF.